The 23 T cell receptor beta chains reported below all come from one sample, sequenced in a study of regulatory T cells in long-lasting Graves disease. Time point specified: newly diagnosed GD, antithyroid drugs for less than 3 months. Extracted PBMC RNA gave rise to the TCR library. Combining iRepertoire HTBI primers with Arm-PCR of CDR3 regions, the authors built TCR beta libraries. TCRdb reanalysed the multiplex PCR reads using MiXCR and keeps one entry per CDR3 protein. The sample carries around 420,000 distinct CDR3 sequences, approximately 16% recorded once. This sample was also put to use in a study of T cells in Graves' hyperthyroidism and ophthalmopathy.

The sequencing used peripheral blood mononuclear cells (PBMCs), collected at new diagnosis, from a patient treated with antithyroid drugs. These receptors came from a woman in her thirties or forties with Graves disease.

Ten or more counts support this clonotype. The gene calls are TRBV27 and TRBJ2-5; tentative D call: TRBD2 (6 bases). CDR1 and CDR2 from the germline V gene are MNHEY and SMNVEV (reference sequence). Trimming pared 5 bases from V and 2 bases from J, leaving 18 bases between. The CDR3 contains 16 residues. CDR3 in amino acids: CASSRLGLGLQETQYF. Here the CDR3 DNA reads TGTGCCAGCAGTCGACTGGGACTGGGGCTGCAAGAGACCCAGTACTTC.

This clonotype was detected a few times. The V call is TRBV27, the J call TRBJ2-1; 9 nucleotides match TRBD2. Losses at the gene ends were 1 base for V and 5 bases for J; bases not matched to a gene: 3. The CDR3 sequence is 15 residues long. Germline V CDR1 and CDR2: MNHEY, SMNVEV (reference sequence). The CDR3 nucleotides read TGTGCCAGCAGTTTATGGGGACTAGCAGACAATGAGCAGTTCTTC. The encoded protein is CASSLWGLADNEQFF.

This clonotype has ten or more counts. Relative to the germline gene, one junction end is altered; a read error may explain this. The genes are TRBV18 and TRBJ2-1; TRBD2 agrees at 8 bases. Germline-derived CDR1 and CDR2 are KGHSH and LQKENI. The CDR3 is 13 residues long. CDR3 residues: CASSPGREDPEDF. The CDR3 DNA is TGTGCCAGCTCACCGGGGCGGGAGGACCCCGAAGACTTC. Supplemented by reference TRBV18 and TRBJ2-1, the full variable domain reads NAGVMQNPRHLVRRRGQEARLRCSPMKGHSHVYWYRQLPEEGLKFMVYLQKENIIDESGMPKERFSAEFPKEGPSILRIQQVVRGDSAAYFCASSPGREDPEDFGPGTRLTVL.

This clonotype was counted many times. This chain joins TRBV30 and TRBJ2-7, with 7 nucleotides matching TRBD2. The CDR3 totals 13 residues. Trimming cost V 1 base and J 2 bases; bases outside gene matches: 2. Germline CDR1 and CDR2: GTSNPN and SVGIG (reference sequence). CDR3 region: CAWSAGGTYEQYF. CDR3 nucleotide sequence: TGTGCCTGGAGTGCGGGAGGAACCTACGAGCAGTACTTC.

This clonotype was picked up a small number of times. The chain couples TRBV19 to TRBJ2-1, with D unresolved. This CDR3 region has 13 residues. From germline, CDR1 is LNHDA and CDR2 SQIVND (reference sequence). V lost 4 bases, J lost 4 bases, and 8 bases lay in between. The CDR3 spells CASSTGMYNEQFF. The CDR3 bases are TGTGCCAGTAGTACTGGGATGTACAATGAGCAGTTCTTC.

Concerning this clonotype: A read error is possible here, since a much larger clone lies one base away. The chain links TRBV6-1 to TRBJ2-5; D remains unclear. CDR3 size: 16 residues. CDR1 MNHNS and CDR2 SASEGT come from the germline V gene. CDR3 DNA: TGTACCAGCACTCCGTGGATCGTCCACCCGGGCAGGACCCAGTACTTC. Its translation is CTSTPWIVHPGRTQYF.

Note on this clonotype: A junction end diverges from the germline sequence, so it may reflect a read error. The gene calls are TRBV4-1 and TRBJ2-2, with a possible D match to TRBD2 (5 bases). Germline V gene lookup returns CDR1 MGHRA and CDR2 YSYEKL. This CDR3 has 12 residues. In DNA form, the CDR3 reads TGCGCCAGCAGCCAAGATACCGGGGAGCTGCTTTTT. Its protein is CASSQDTGELLF.

Concerning this clonotype itself: This sequence may be a read error, since a much larger clone differs from it by one base. No conserved phenylalanine or tryptophan ends this CDR3, so it is likely a read error. The chain joins TRBV29-1 to TRBJ1-2; D may be TRBD1 (5 bases). Trimming removed 2 bases from V and 3 bases from J, with 10 bases in between. Germline-derived CDR1 and CDR2 are SQVTM and ANQGSEA. This CDR3 has 13 residues. CDR3 DNA sequence: TGCAGCGTTGAACGAGGGACCGACTATGGCTACACCCTC. It is translated as CSVERGTDYGYTL.

The chain uses TRBV7-6 and TRBJ2-2, with 12 bases that match TRBD2. In germline, CDR1 is SGHVS, CDR2 FNYEAQ. The CDR3 has 20 residues. V shed 4 bases and J 0 bases; nucleotides not matched to a gene: 12. The CDR3 sequence: CASSSKGLAGLLANTGELFF. The CDR3 nucleotides are TGTGCCAGCAGCTCGAAGGGACTAGCGGGTCTCCTCGCGAACACCGGGGAGCTGTTTTTT.

There are many counts of this clonotype. The chain joins TRBV2 to TRBJ2-7; TRBD2 matches 8 bases. CDR1 is SNHLY, CDR2 FYNNEI, per germline. This CDR3 region has 14 residues. Trimming at V came to 6 bases and at J to 2 bases, leaving 6 bases not matched to a gene. The CDR3 DNA reads TGTGCCAGCAGCCCCGGGACTAGGACCTACGAGCAGTACTTC. Protein sequence: CASSPGTRTYEQYF.

This clonotype was picked up many times. The chain is built from TRBV4-1 and TRBJ2-3; perhaps TRBD1 as D (5 bases). This CDR3 region has 13 residues. Germline V gives CDR1 MGHRA, CDR2 YSYEKL. Trimming removed 2 bases at V and 12 bases at J, with 15 bases between. CDR3 region: CASSQRNQGNQYF. CDR3 coding DNA: TGCGCCAGCAGCCAACGAAATCAGGGAAATCAGTATTTT.

This clonotype was seen once. It is likely a read error, because the conserved phenylalanine at the end of the CDR3 is missing. The CDR3 sequence: CASSHLAGRNTEAFS. The CDR3 bases are TGCGCCAGCAGCCACCTGGCCGGGAGGAACACTGAAGCTTTCTCT. The rearrangement uses TRBV4-1 and TRBJ1-1; D gene uncertain. CDR1 and CDR2 from the germline V gene are MGHRA and YSYEKL. The CDR3 sequence is 15 residues long. V was cut by 3 bases and J by 1 base, with 12 bases left in between.

The gene calls are TRBV9 and TRBJ2-5; 8 bases are shared with TRBD2. Trimming at V came to 3 bases and at J to 5 bases, leaving 9 bases not matched to a gene. The CDR3 is made up of 15 amino acids. Germline CDR1 and CDR2: SGDLS and YYNGEE. The CDR3 coding sequence is TGTGCCAGCAGCGGTAGCGGGACTGATATGGAGACCCAGTACTTC. Its protein is CASSGSGTDMETQYF.

This clonotype was recorded many times. This chain connects TRBV3-1 to TRBJ2-1; D unclear. CDR1 is LGHDT and CDR2 is YNNKEL in the germline V gene (reference sequence). The CDR3 has 15 residues. Trimming cost V 0 bases and J 10 bases, with 16 bases left between them. The CDR3 nucleotides read TGTGCCAGCAGCCAAGATGCTACAGCAGGTTCGGAGCAGTTCTTC. As protein: CASSQDATAGSEQFF.

This clonotype was seen more than once but under ten times. As the CDR3 is not closed by the conserved phenylalanine or tryptophan, this likely results from a read error. V usage is TRBV10-3 and J usage is TRBJ2-3, with 10 positions matching TRBD2. The CDR3 is 15 amino acids. Germline CDR1 ENHRY, CDR2 SYGVKD. V gave up 6 bases and J gave up 4 bases; unmatched junction bases: 7. CDR3 nucleotide sequence: TGTGCCATCAGGACTCTAGCGGGAGCCCCAGATACGCAGTATTCT. Encoded protein: CAIRTLAGAPDTQYS.

In its sample, this clonotype was seen many times. The rearrangement uses TRBV7-2 and TRBJ2-5; D is undetermined. V was cut by 1 base and J by 0 bases, with 6 bases left in between. CDR1 and CDR2 from the germline V gene are SGHTA and FQGNSA. The CDR3 is 14 residues long. CDR3 sequence reads: CASSLDEDQETQYF. The CDR3 DNA follows: TGTGCCAGCAGCTTAGACGAGGACCAAGAGACCCAGTACTTC.

The sample holds a few counts of this clonotype. The rearrangement joins TRBV11-3 to TRBJ2-2; TRBD2 matches 9 bases. The J segment lost 6 bases and the V segment lost 4 bases, leaving 6 bases of the junction unmatched. The V gene's germline CDR1 is SGHNT and CDR2 YENEEA. This CDR3 comprises 15 residues. In DNA, the CDR3 is TGTGCCAGCAGCTCGGGACTAGCAATGGCCGGGGAGCTGTTTTTT. Its protein product is CASSSGLAMAGELFF.

The CDR3 is CASSYSRNFYEQYF. The CDR3 DNA follows: TGTGCCAGCAGTTACTCGAGAAACTTCTACGAGCAGTACTTC. The chain employs TRBV6-5 and TRBJ2-7; D call uncertain. The CDR3 is 14 residues long. From germline, CDR1 is MNHEY and CDR2 SVGAGI. Trimming cost V 0 bases and J 3 bases, with 9 bases left between them.

This clonotype was picked up many times. In DNA form, the CDR3 reads TGTGCCAGCAGCACCACACAGAGGAACTATGGCTACACCTTC. Translation: CASSTTQRNYGYTF. V and J are TRBV11-2 and TRBJ1-2; D unclear. CDR1 is SGHAT and CDR2 is FQNNGV in the germline V gene. The CDR3 is made up of 14 amino acids. Trimming took off 5 bases at V and 2 bases at J, with 12 bases between the two ends.

This clonotype has more than one count but fewer than ten. J is TRBJ2-6 and V is TRBV20-1, with 7 nucleotides matching TRBD2. V shed 6 bases and J 2 bases; nucleotides not matched to a gene: 1. The germline CDR1 and CDR2 sequences are DFQATT and SNEGSKA (reference sequence). CDR3 length equals 13 residues. CDR3 DNA: TGCAGTGCCCTAGCGGCTGGGGCCAACGTCCTGACTTTC. This translates into CSALAAGANVLTF.

This clonotype was observed many times. The rearrangement links TRBV5-1 to TRBJ2-7, with 8 bases lining up with TRBD1. This CDR3 is built from 16 residues. The J segment lost 3 bases and the V segment lost 4 bases, leaving 12 bases of the junction unmatched. Germline loops: CDR1 SGHRS, CDR2 YFSETQ. Here the CDR3 reads CASSPSAGTGIYEQYF. CDR3 nucleotides: TGCGCCAGCAGCCCAAGTGCCGGGACAGGAATCTACGAGCAGTACTTC.

Turning to this clonotype: Relative to the germline gene, one junction end is altered; a read error may explain this. CDR3 sequence: CATSREGTSPDTRYF. Here the CDR3 DNA reads TGTGCCACCAGCAGAGAGGGGACTAGTCCAGATACGCGGTATTTT. The gene calls are TRBV15 and TRBJ2-3, with TRBD2 identical over 8 bases. The CDR3 spans 15 residues. The V gene's germline CDR1 is LNHNV and CDR2 YYDKDF (reference sequence).

This rearrangement joins TRBV24-1 to TRBJ2-5; 7 positions agree with TRBD1. This CDR3 has 14 residues. Germline lookup yields CDR1 KGHDR and CDR2 SFDVKD. Trimming removed 4 bases from V and 2 bases from J; junction bases left unmatched: 3. The DNA for the CDR3 is TGTGCCACCAGTGACCTGGACAGGCAAGAGACCCAGTACTTC. It encodes CATSDLDRQETQYF.